The next 28 T cell receptor beta chains were all read from a single sample in a study of blood T cell repertoires in COVID-19. The data were produced by immunoSEQ multiplex PCR, yet TCRdb's version contains in-frame clones alone and is incomplete. The sample consists of roughly 250,000 clones, nearly 95% of them appearing once. Sequences were obtained from peripheral blood. The source of these receptors is a man between 25 and 39 years old with COVID-19, enrolled during active disease.

The J gene is TRBJ1-1, the V gene TRBV7-7; 7 positions agree with TRBD1. With 5 bases clipped from V and 0 bases from J, the junction kept 9 bases outside the gene matches. This CDR3 contains 16 residues. Germline assignment: CDR1 SSHAT and CDR2 FNYEAQ (reference sequence). The chain's CDR3 is CASSPPGQPMNTEAFF. The CDR3 DNA follows: TGTGCCAGCAGCCCCCCGGGACAGCCTATGAACACTGAAGCTTTCTTT.

This rearrangement joins TRBV4-2 to TRBJ2-5; 11 nucleotides align to TRBD2. The CDR3 totals 18 residues. After removal of 0 bases from V and 7 bases from J, the junction contained 13 bases not matched to a gene. CDR1 and CDR2 from the germline V gene are LGHNA and YNFKEQ. The CDR3 DNA reads TGTGCCAGCAGCCAAGATCGCTTGGCTAGCGGGGGGCCCGGGACCCAGTACTTC. It yields the protein CASSQDRLASGGPGTQYF.

The genes are TRBV11-2 and TRBJ1-4; D is ambiguous. The CDR3 spans 15 residues. The V end lost 1 base, the J end lost 6 bases, and 12 bases lay between the germline ends. Germline CDR1 is SGHAT and CDR2 is FQNNGV. CDR3 residues: CASSLVLIGHEKLFF. Here the CDR3 DNA reads TGTGCCAGCAGCTTAGTGCTTATTGGGCATGAAAAACTGTTTTTT.

This chain connects TRBV28 to TRBJ1-5; the D gene is possibly TRBD1 (5 bases). The ends were cut back, 8 bases at V and 1 base at J, with 9 bases in the middle. CDR3 length: 13 residues. CDR1 is MDHEN and CDR2 is SYDVKM in the germline V gene. This chain's CDR3 is CASHSGSNQPQHF. In DNA form, the CDR3 reads TGTGCCAGCCACTCAGGGAGCAATCAGCCCCAGCATTTT.

The genes are TRBV29-1 and TRBJ1-4; a weak D match, TRBD1 (6 bases). Trimming took 6 bases from V and 3 from J, leaving 8 bases between them. The CDR3 has 12 amino acids. Germline V gene sequence: CDR1 SQVTM, CDR2 ANQGSEA. The CDR3 protein is CSVRTANEKLFF. As DNA, the CDR3 is TGCAGCGTGCGGACAGCTAATGAAAAACTGTTTTTT.

The CDR3 loop is CASSEWRGRLSTEAFF. The DNA for the CDR3 is TGTGCCAGCAGTGAATGGAGGGGCAGATTGAGCACTGAAGCTTTCTTT. The chain carries TRBV6-1 and TRBJ1-1; possible D gene TRBD1, 5 bases. The CDR3 is 16 amino acids. Trimming pared 2 bases from V and 4 bases from J, leaving 17 bases between. The germline CDR1 and CDR2 sequences are MNHNS and SASEGT.

The V call is TRBV12-3 or TRBV12-4, the J call TRBJ2-7; 12 bases line up with TRBD1. CDR3 length: 13 residues. The V gene end was trimmed by 3 bases and the J gene end by 8 bases; junction bases not matched to a gene: 2. The CDR3 sequence: CASSFGTGGQQYF. The CDR3 DNA sequence: TGTGCCAGCAGTTTCGGGACAGGGGGCCAGCAGTACTTC.

The chain links TRBV6-2 or TRBV6-3 to TRBJ1-3; maybe TRBD1 (5 bases). Germline CDR1 MNHEY, CDR2 SVGEGT. The length of the CDR3 is 15 residues. V was clipped by 5 bases and J by 3 bases, with 14 bases between them. CDR3 region: CASSNRRVNGNTIYF. As DNA, the CDR3 is TGTGCCAGCAGTAACCGCAGGGTGAATGGAAACACCATATATTTT.

This chain uses TRBV6-1 with TRBJ1-5, with D tentatively TRBD1 (6 bases). Trimming cost V 3 bases and J 4 bases, with 10 bases left between them. Germline lookup yields CDR1 MNHNS and CDR2 SASEGT. The CDR3 is 14 amino acids. DNA for the CDR3: TGTGCCAGCAGTGACAGGGGTGGAAATCAGCCCCAGCATTTT. Amino acids: CASSDRGGNQPQHF.

This clone was recorded once. The V gene is TRBV30, the J gene TRBJ2-3; 8 bases map to TRBD2. Trimming at V came to 5 bases and at J to 1 base, leaving 5 bases not matched to a gene. CDR1 is GTSNPN, CDR2 SVGIG, per germline (reference sequence). This CDR3 region has 14 residues. CDR3 sequence (DNA): TGTGCCTGGGGGCAAGCGGGGGGCACAGATACGCAGTATTTT. It specifies CAWGQAGGTDTQYF.

V usage is TRBV6-5 and J usage is TRBJ1-2, with D possibly being TRBD1 (6 bases). There are 14 residues in the CDR3. The V gene's germline CDR1 is MNHEY and CDR2 SVGAGI. V was trimmed by 2 bases and J by 4 bases, leaving 11 bases between them. CDR3 coding DNA: TGTGCCAGCAGTTACAACAGGGTGGGCTATGGCTACACCTTC. Translated: CASSYNRVGYGYTF.

The genes are TRBV5-6 and TRBJ1-5; 7 bases line up with TRBD1. Unmatched junction bases numbered 5, after V lost 1 base and J lost 4 bases. The CDR3 totals 15 residues. In germline, CDR1 is SGHDT, CDR2 YYEEEE. The CDR3 region has the DNA TGTGCCAGCAGCTTGTCGGGACAGCAAAATCAGCCCCAGCATTTT. This translates into CASSLSGQQNQPQHF.

The chain combines TRBV2 with TRBJ2-2; the match to TRBD2 covers 7 bases. CDR1 and CDR2 (germline): SNHLY, FYNNEI. CDR3 length: 13 residues. The V gene end was trimmed by 3 bases and the J gene end by 5 bases; junction bases not matched to a gene: 0. The CDR3, as DNA: TGTGCCAGCAGTGAGGGAGGGACCGGGGAGCTGTTTTTT. Translated: CASSEGGTGELFF.

The chain uses TRBV30 and TRBJ1-4; 8 bases align to TRBD1. Germline CDR1 GTSNPN, CDR2 SVGIG (reference sequence). Trimming removed 0 bases from V and 5 bases from J; junction bases left unmatched: 8. The CDR3 consists of 16 residues. CDR3 in amino acids: CAWSVRTGTGNEKLFF. CDR3 nucleotides: TGTGCCTGGAGTGTACGAACCGGGACAGGAAATGAAAAACTGTTTTTT.

This clone has just a few counts. The CDR3 nucleotides read TGTGCCAGCAGCTTCTGGACAGGGGGCGATCGGATCGGAAACACCATATATTTT. Its translation is CASSFWTGGDRIGNTIYF. The rearrangement joins TRBV7-9 to TRBJ1-3; 11 nucleotides line up with TRBD1. With 3 bases clipped from V and 4 bases from J, the junction kept 11 bases outside the gene matches. Germline loops: CDR1 SEHNR, CDR2 FQNEAQ (reference sequence). The CDR3 is 18 residues long.

This clone occurred once. The CDR3 region is CASSWDRANGELFF. CDR3 in DNA: TGTGCCAGCAGCTGGGACAGGGCCAACGGGGAGCTGTTTTTT. This rearrangement joins TRBV5-4 to TRBJ2-2; 9 positions agree with TRBD1. This CDR3 has 14 residues. The ends lost 3 bases at V and 7 bases at J; junction bases unmatched: 4. CDR1 SGHNT and CDR2 YYREEE come from the germline V gene (reference sequence).

The chain has TRBV7-9 and TRBJ2-1, with TRBD2 as a possible D gene (7 bases). CDR1 is SEHNR and CDR2 is FQNEAQ in the germline V gene (reference sequence). Deletions cut 4 bases from V and 0 bases from J, with 19 bases between. The CDR3 has 18 amino acids. CDR3 protein: CASSSRGGGSTSYNEQFF. CDR3 nucleotides: TGTGCCAGCAGCTCTAGGGGAGGGGGTTCGACCTCCTACAATGAGCAGTTCTTC.

The chain carries TRBV9 and TRBJ2-1; 7 positions match TRBD1. This CDR3 is 16 amino acids long. Germline CDR1 reads SGDLS; CDR2 reads YYNGEE. J gave up 4 bases and V 3 bases, and 10 bases lay outside the gene matches. CDR3 sequence: CASSGDRDSLYNEQFF. The CDR3 DNA sequence: TGTGCCAGCAGCGGAGATCGGGACAGCCTTTACAATGAGCAGTTCTTC.

J is TRBJ2-1 and V is TRBV19; TRBD1 aligns across 7 bases. The CDR3 loop spans 17 amino acids. The germline CDR1 and CDR2 sequences are LNHDA and SQIVND (reference sequence). V shed 5 bases, J shed 8 bases, and the junction held 18 bases outside the gene matches. CDR3 bases: TGTGCCAGTAGTTCTCGACAGGGTGAAGGTCGGGGCCATGAGCAGTTCTTC. Translating gives CASSSRQGEGRGHEQFF.

The chain couples TRBV7-9 to TRBJ1-3; D unclear. Between the trimmed V and J ends, which lost 6 bases and 3 bases, there was a span of 9 bases. Germline loops: CDR1 SEHNR, CDR2 FQNEAQ (reference sequence). The CDR3 is 13 amino acids. CDR3 coding DNA: TGTGCCAGCAGACCCGCCGGTGGAAACACCATATATTTT. Translating it yields CASRPAGGNTIYF. Combining the CDR3 with reference TRBV7-9 and TRBJ1-3 gives the whole variable domain DTGVSQNPRHKITKRGQNVTFRCDPISEHNRLYWYRQTLGQGPEFLTYFQNEAQLEKSRLLSDRFSAERPKGSFSTLEIQRTEQGDSAMYLCASRPAGGNTIYFGEGSWLTVV.

This clone is a singleton in its sample. This chain uses TRBV7-9 with TRBJ1-4; D is undetermined. V lost 2 bases to trimming and J lost 7 bases, with 17 bases between them. The CDR3 consists of 16 residues. Looked up from germline, CDR1 is SEHNR and CDR2 is FQNEAQ (reference sequence). The CDR3 bases are TGTGCCAGCAGCTTATCACTTGGAGGTGGTAGTGAAAAACTGTTTTTT. Translated: CASSLSLGGGSEKLFF.

The rearrangement uses TRBV6-5 and TRBJ1-2; TRBD1 matches at 11 bases. This CDR3 spans 13 amino acids. Trimming at V came to 7 bases and at J to 7 bases, leaving 5 bases not matched to a gene. Per the germline V gene, CDR1 is MNHEY and CDR2 is SVGAGI. CDR3 sequence: CASTGTGGFGYTF. As DNA, the CDR3 is TGTGCCAGCACGGGGACAGGGGGATTTGGCTACACCTTC.

The chain couples TRBV24-1 to TRBJ2-3, with 9 bases aligning to TRBD2. In germline, CDR1 is KGHDR, CDR2 SFDVKD. Trimming removed 3 bases from V and 2 bases from J; junction bases left unmatched: 5. The CDR3 length is 16 residues. The CDR3 nucleotides are TGTGCCACCAGTGATGGCCCTAGCGGGGACACAGATACGCAGTATTTT. Translation gives CATSDGPSGDTDTQYF.

V and J are TRBV5-6 and TRBJ2-1, with TRBD1 identical over 10 bases. CDR3 length equals 15 residues. The germline V gene encodes CDR1 SGHDT and CDR2 YYEEEE. V lost 2 bases, J lost 14 bases, and 13 bases stayed unmatched. CDR3 sequence: CASSFPGQGTTREFF. CDR3 nucleotide sequence: TGTGCCAGCAGCTTCCCGGGACAGGGGACTACTCGTGAGTTCTTC.

The rearrangement uses TRBV19 and TRBJ1-6; D is unclear. Trimming cost V 3 bases and J 10 bases, with 7 bases left between them. The length of the CDR3 is 12 residues. Germline CDR1 and CDR2: LNHDA and SQIVND (reference sequence). The DNA of the CDR3 is TGTGCCAGTAGTATTTGGGCCTCACCCCTCCACTTT. As protein: CASSIWASPLHF.

The chain employs TRBV3-1 (or the pseudogene TRBV3-2) and TRBJ1-5; D is uncertain. Trimming cost V 4 bases and J 5 bases, with 9 bases left between them. The CDR3 spans 13 residues. CDR1 and CDR2 (germline): LGHDT, YNNKEL (reference sequence). The CDR3 protein is CASSPHEDQPQHF. In nucleotides, the CDR3 is TGTGCCAGCAGCCCCCATGAGGATCAGCCCCAGCATTTT.

The gene calls are TRBV24-1 and TRBJ2-3; D not certain. This CDR3 region has 13 residues. Trimming stripped 4 bases from V and 6 bases from J, with 10 bases between. CDR1 and CDR2 (germline): KGHDR, SFDVKD. The CDR3 protein is CATSDSYLDTQYF. CDR3 nucleotides: TGTGCCACCAGTGACTCCTATTTGGATACGCAGTATTTT.

The genes are TRBV7-2 and TRBJ1-1; weak D call: TRBD1 (5 bases). The CDR3 is made up of 14 amino acids. The V gene's germline CDR1 is SGHTA and CDR2 FQGNSA. V was clipped by 6 bases and J by 3 bases, with 14 bases between them. Written as DNA, the CDR3 is TGTGCCAGCAGTCCCTGGGGAGGGGACACTGAAGCTTTCTTT. Protein: CASSPWGGDTEAFF.